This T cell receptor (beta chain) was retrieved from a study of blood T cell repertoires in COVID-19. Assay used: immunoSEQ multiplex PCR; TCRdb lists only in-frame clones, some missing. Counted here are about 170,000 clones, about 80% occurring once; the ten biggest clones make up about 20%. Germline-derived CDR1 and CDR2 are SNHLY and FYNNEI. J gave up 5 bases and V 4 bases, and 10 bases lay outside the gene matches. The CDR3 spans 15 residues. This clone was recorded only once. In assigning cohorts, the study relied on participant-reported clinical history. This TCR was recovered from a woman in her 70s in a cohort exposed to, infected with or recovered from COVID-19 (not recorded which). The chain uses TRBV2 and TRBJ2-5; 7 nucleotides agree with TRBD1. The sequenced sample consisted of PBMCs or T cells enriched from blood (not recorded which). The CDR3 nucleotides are TGTGCCAGCAGTGGCCTCAGGGGGACGGGTGAGACCCAGTACTTC. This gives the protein CASSGLRGTGETQYF.